This entry features one T cell receptor beta chain sequence. Its antigen is unidentified. There were healthy Caucasian individuals from Russia, aged 6 to 90, serving as donors. This sample stems from a study of blood T cells in healthy people across ages. Study-level findings and limits: Because sorting was not performed, PBMCs prevented conclusive naive versus antigen-experienced comparison.

Together with a sample-barcoded 5' primer, a J-beta primer mix was included in a second PCR lasting roughly 6 to 12 cycles. CDR3-containing paired-end reads numbered at least 2.5 million in each sample. One entry per CDR3 protein results from TCRdb running MiXCR on the 5' RACE reads. There are more than 650,000 distinct CDR3 sequences in the sample; about 20% occur only once, and approximately 20% lies in the top ten. The CDR3 is 13 residues long. Per the germline V gene, CDR1 is DFQATT and CDR2 is SNEGSKA (reference sequence). The genes are TRBV20-1 and TRBJ2-3; 13 positions agree with TRBD2. This receptor was taken from a man aged 65 to 79 in good health. Sequencing was carried out using blood. CDR3 coding DNA: TGCAGCACTAGCGGGGGGGCGTCAGATACGCAGTATTTT. It translates to CSTSGGASDTQYF.